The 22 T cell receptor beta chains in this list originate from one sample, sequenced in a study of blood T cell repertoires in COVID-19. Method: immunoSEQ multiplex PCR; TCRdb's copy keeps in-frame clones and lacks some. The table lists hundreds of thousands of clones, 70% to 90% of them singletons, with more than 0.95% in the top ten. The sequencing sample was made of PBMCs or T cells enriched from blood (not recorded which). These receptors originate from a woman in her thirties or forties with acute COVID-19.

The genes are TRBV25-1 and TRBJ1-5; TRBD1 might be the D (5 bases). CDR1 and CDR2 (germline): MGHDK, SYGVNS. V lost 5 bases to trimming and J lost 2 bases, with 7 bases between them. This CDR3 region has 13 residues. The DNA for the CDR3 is TGTGCCAGCAGTACAGGAGGCAATCAGCCCCAGCATTTT. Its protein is CASSTGGNQPQHF.

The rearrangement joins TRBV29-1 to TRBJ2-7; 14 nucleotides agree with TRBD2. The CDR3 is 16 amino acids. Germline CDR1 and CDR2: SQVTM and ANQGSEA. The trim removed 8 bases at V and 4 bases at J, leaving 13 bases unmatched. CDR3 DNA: TGCAGCTCTAGGCCGGGACTAGCGGGAGAAAGGTACGAGCAGTACGTC. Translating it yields CSSRPGLAGERYEQYV.

The CDR3 bases are TGTGCCAGCAGTTACTCGACGTGGAGGGCCCAAGAGACCCAGTACTTC. It yields the protein CASSYSTWRAQETQYF. The chain recombines TRBV6-2 or TRBV6-3 with TRBJ2-5; D is possibly TRBD2 (6 bases). CDR1 and CDR2 from the germline V gene are MNHEY and SVGEGT. V dropped 0 bases and J dropped 1 base, with 12 bases sitting between them. This CDR3 is built from 16 residues.

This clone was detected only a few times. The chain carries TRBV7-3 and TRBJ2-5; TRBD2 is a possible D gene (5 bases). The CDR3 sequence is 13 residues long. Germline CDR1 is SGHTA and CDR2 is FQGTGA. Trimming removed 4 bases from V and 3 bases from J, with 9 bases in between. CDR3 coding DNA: TGTGCCAGCAGCTCGGACTGGGAAGAGACCCAGTACTTC. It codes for CASSSDWEETQYF. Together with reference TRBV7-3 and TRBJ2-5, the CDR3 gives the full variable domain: GAGVSQTPSNKVTEKGKYVELRCDPISGHTALYWYRQSLGQGPEFLIYFQGTGAADDSGLPNDRFFAVRPEGSVSTLKIQRTERGDSAVYLCASSSDWEETQYFGPGTRLLVL.

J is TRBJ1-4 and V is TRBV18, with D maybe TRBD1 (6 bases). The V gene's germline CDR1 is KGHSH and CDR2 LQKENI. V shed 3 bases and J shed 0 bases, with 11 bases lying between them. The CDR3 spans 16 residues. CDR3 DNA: TGTGCCAGCTCACCCTTCACAGGGCCAACTAATGAAAAACTGTTTTTT. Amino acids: CASSPFTGPTNEKLFF.

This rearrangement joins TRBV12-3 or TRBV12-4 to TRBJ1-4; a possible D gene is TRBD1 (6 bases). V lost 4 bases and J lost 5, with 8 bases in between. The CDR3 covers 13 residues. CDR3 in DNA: TGTGCCAGCAGTTCCCAGGGGAATGAAAAACTGTTTTTT. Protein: CASSSQGNEKLFF.

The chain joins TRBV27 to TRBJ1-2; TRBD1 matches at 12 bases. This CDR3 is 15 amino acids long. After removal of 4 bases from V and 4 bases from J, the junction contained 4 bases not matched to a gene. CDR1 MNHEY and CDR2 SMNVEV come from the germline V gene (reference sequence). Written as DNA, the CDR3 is TGTGCCAGCAGTTCACCGGGACAGGGGGCCTATGGCTACACCTTC. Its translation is CASSSPGQGAYGYTF.

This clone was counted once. CDR3 loop: CASSLDTGTGITYEQYF. Written as DNA, the CDR3 is TGCGCCAGCAGCTTGGACACCGGGACAGGAATTACCTACGAGCAGTACTTC. This chain uses TRBV5-1 with TRBJ2-7, with 8 bases fitting TRBD1. This CDR3 is built from 17 residues. Trimming took 0 bases from V and 2 from J; bases not matched to a gene: 10. CDR1 and CDR2 from the germline V gene are SGHRS and YFSETQ.

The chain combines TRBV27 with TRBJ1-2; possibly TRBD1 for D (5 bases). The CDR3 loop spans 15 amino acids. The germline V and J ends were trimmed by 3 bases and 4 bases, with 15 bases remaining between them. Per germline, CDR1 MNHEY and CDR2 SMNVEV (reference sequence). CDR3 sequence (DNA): TGTGCCAGCAGTTTCGGAGGGGCTCAAAGCTATGGCTACACCTTC. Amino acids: CASSFGGAQSYGYTF.

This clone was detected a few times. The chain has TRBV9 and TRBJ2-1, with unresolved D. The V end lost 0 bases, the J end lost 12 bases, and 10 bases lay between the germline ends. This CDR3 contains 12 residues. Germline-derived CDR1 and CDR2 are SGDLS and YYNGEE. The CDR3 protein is CASSVGASGQFF. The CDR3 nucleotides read TGTGCCAGCAGCGTAGGAGCTTCCGGGCAGTTCTTC.

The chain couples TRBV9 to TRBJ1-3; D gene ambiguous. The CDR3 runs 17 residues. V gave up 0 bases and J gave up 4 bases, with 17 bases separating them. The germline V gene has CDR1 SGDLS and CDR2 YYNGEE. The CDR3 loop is CASSVEAGLNGGNTIYF. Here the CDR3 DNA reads TGTGCCAGCAGCGTAGAGGCGGGGTTAAACGGCGGAAACACCATATATTTT.

CDR3 DNA: TGTGCCAGTACTCCGACAGACCCCTATGGCTACACCTTC. It is translated as CASTPTDPYGYTF. The chain recombines TRBV19 with TRBJ1-2; a possible D gene is TRBD1 (5 bases). CDR1 LNHDA and CDR2 SQIVND come from the germline V gene (reference sequence). The CDR3 covers 13 residues. Trimming removed 7 bases at V and 4 bases at J, with 13 bases between.

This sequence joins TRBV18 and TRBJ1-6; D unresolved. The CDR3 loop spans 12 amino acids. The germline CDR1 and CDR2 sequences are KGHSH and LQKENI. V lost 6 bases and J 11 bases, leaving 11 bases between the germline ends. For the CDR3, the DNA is TGTGCCAGCTCTACAAATTTCCCACCCCTCCACTTT. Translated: CASSTNFPPLHF.

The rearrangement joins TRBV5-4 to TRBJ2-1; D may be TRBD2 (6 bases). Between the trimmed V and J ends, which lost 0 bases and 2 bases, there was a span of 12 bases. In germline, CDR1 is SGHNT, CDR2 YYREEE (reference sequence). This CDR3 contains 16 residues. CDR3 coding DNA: TGTGCCAGCAGCTTGGGACTAGATGGGGCCTACAATGAGCAGTTCTTC. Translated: CASSLGLDGAYNEQFF.

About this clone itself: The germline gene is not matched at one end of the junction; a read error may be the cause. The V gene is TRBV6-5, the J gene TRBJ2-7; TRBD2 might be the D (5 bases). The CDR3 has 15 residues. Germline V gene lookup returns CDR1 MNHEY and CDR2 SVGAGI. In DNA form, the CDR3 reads TGTGCCAGCAGGCGATTCAAGCGGCGGTCCTCCGAGCAGTACTTC. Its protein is CASRRFKRRSSEQYF.

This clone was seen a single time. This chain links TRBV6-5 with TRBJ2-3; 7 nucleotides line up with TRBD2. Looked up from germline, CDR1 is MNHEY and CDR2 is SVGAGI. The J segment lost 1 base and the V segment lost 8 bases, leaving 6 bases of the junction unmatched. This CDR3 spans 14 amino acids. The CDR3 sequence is CASARGGGTDTQYF. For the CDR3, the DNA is TGTGCCAGCGCCCGGGGAGGGGGCACAGATACGCAGTATTTT.

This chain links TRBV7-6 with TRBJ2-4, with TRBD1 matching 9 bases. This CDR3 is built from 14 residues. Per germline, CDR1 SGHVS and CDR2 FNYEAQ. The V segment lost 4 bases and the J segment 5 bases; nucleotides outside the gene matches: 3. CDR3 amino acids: CASSSRDRENIQYF. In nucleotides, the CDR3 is TGTGCCAGCAGCTCCCGGGACAGGGAAAACATTCAGTACTTC.

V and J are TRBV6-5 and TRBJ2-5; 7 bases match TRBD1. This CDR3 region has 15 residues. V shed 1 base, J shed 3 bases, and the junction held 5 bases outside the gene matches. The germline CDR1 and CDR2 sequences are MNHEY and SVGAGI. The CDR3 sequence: CASSYWETGKETQYF. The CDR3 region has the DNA TGTGCCAGCAGTTACTGGGAGACAGGGAAAGAGACCCAGTACTTC.

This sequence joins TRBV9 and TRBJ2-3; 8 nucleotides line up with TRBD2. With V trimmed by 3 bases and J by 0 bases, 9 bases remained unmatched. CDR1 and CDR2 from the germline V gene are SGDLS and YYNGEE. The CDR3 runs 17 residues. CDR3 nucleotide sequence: TGTGCCAGCAGCGCAATATTGACTAGCGATAGCACAGATACGCAGTATTTT. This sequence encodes CASSAILTSDSTDTQYF. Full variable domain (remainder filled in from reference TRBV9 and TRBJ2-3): DSGVTQTPKHLITATGQRVTLRCSPRSGDLSVYWYQQSLDQGLQFLIQYYNGEERAKGNILERFSAQQFPDLHSELNLSSLELGDSALYFCASSAILTSDSTDTQYFGPGTRLTVL.

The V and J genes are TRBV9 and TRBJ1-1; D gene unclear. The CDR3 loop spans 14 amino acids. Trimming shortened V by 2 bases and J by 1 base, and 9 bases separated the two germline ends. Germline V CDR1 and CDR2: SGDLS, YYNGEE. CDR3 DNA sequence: TGTGCCAGCAGCGTTCGACGGGAGAACACTGAAGCTTTCTTT. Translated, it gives CASSVRRENTEAFF.

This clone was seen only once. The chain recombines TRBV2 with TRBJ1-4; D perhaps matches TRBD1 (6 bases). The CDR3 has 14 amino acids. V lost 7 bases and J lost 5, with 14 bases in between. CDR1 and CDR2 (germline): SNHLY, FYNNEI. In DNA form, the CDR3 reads TGTGCCAGCATCGGACAGAGGCTGAATGAAAAACTGTTTTTT. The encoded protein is CASIGQRLNEKLFF.

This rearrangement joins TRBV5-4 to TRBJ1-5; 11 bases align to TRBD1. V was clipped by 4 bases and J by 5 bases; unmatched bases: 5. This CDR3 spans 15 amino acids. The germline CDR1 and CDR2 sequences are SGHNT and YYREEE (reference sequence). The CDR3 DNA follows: TGTGCCAGCAGCCGCGGACAGGGGGCCGATCAGCCCCAGCATTTT. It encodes CASSRGQGADQPQHF. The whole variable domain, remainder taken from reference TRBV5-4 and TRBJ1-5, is ETGVTQSPTHLIKTRGQQVTLRCSSQSGHNTVSWYQQALGQGPQFIFQYYREEENGRGNFPPRFSGLQFPNYSSELNVNALELDDSALYLCASSRGQGADQPQHFGDGTRLSIL.